The 22 T cell receptor beta chains presented below share a single source sample, sequenced in a study of a mutant IDH1 vaccine in newly diagnosed glioma. Their antigens remain unidentified. TCRdb's table, derived via immunoSEQ multiplex PCR, lists solely in-frame clones and lacks some. The data contain tens of thousands of clones, 80% to 85% of them singletons. Time point here: week 11, during vaccination. Every single dose of the vaccine, 300 ug of mutant IDH1 20-mer peptide, came with topical imiquimod. Sequenced here: PBMCs, sampled from a glioma patient whose treatment included an IDH1 peptide vaccine. The receptors shown here come from a man aged 35 to 55 with glioma.

The V and J genes are TRBV5-4 and TRBJ2-7, with D maybe TRBD1 (6 bases). The ends were cut back, 4 bases at V and 2 bases at J, with 13 bases in the middle. CDR3 size: 14 residues. Germline values: CDR1 SGHNT, CDR2 YYREEE (reference sequence). The CDR3 reads CASSTQGAPYEQYF. For the CDR3, the DNA is TGTGCCAGCAGCACACAGGGAGCCCCCTACGAGCAGTACTTC. Filled out from reference TRBV5-4 and TRBJ2-7, the complete variable domain reads ETGVTQSPTHLIKTRGQQVTLRCSSQSGHNTVSWYQQALGQGPQFIFQYYREEENGRGNFPPRFSGLQFPNYSSELNVNALELDDSALYLCASSTQGAPYEQYFGPGTRLTVT.

This sequence joins TRBV12-5 and TRBJ2-2; TRBD1 matches 10 bases. Germline loops: CDR1 LGHNT, CDR2 FRNRAP. V lost 5 bases, J lost 6 bases, and 6 bases stayed unmatched. This CDR3 comprises 15 residues. The CDR3 here is CASGTGQGLAGELFF. The CDR3 bases are TGTGCTAGTGGTACGGGACAGGGGTTGGCCGGGGAGCTGTTTTTT.

The chain has TRBV11-3 and TRBJ2-1; D unclear. CDR1 and CDR2 (germline): SGHNT, YENEEA. V lost 5 bases, J lost 8 bases, and 13 bases lay in between. This CDR3 is 13 amino acids long. Here the CDR3 reads CASSASYTDEQFF. The CDR3 DNA reads as TGTGCCAGCAGCGCCTCTTATACGGATGAGCAGTTCTTC.

V gene TRBV27 combines with J gene TRBJ2-7, with TRBD1 as a possible D gene (6 bases). The V gene's germline CDR1 is MNHEY and CDR2 SMNVEV (reference sequence). The CDR3 sequence is 14 residues long. The V gene lost 3 bases and the J gene lost 3 bases, with 12 bases spanning the gap. The CDR3 region is CASSFLGGGYEQYF. The CDR3 bases are TGTGCCAGCAGTTTCCTTGGGGGCGGCTACGAGCAGTACTTC.

V is TRBV20-1 and J is TRBJ2-1, with unresolved D. The CDR3 contains 10 residues. Per the germline V gene, CDR1 is DFQATT and CDR2 is SNEGSKA (reference sequence). The germline V and J ends were trimmed by 6 bases and 9 bases, with 9 bases remaining between them. CDR3 residues: CSASEVEQFF. The DNA for the CDR3 is TGCAGTGCGTCAGAGGTTGAGCAGTTCTTC.

The rearrangement links TRBV6-5 to TRBJ2-5; a possible D gene is TRBD2 (6 bases). The CDR3 loop spans 14 amino acids. V was shortened by 5 bases and J by 5 bases, with 15 bases between the two germline ends. Germline CDR1 reads MNHEY; CDR2 reads SVGAGI. This CDR3 reads CASSLQGAGETQYF. The DNA of the CDR3 is TGTGCCAGCAGTCTCCAAGGGGCGGGGGAGACCCAGTACTTC.

The chain uses TRBV7-2 and TRBJ2-7, with D possibly TRBD2 on 6 matching bases. Germline V gene data show CDR1 as SGHTA and CDR2 as FQGNSA. The CDR3 runs 14 residues. Trimming cost V 2 bases and J 7 bases, with 15 bases left between them. In nucleotides, the CDR3 is TGTGCCAGCAGCTTACCAAGTTTAGCGGTAGAGCAGTACTTC. Residues: CASSLPSLAVEQYF.

This clone was recorded only once. The V gene is TRBV18, the J gene TRBJ2-7, with D unclear. Germline assignment: CDR1 KGHSH and CDR2 LQKENI. V lost 4 bases, J lost 0 bases, and 7 bases lay in between. The CDR3 is 13 amino acids. CDR3 bases: TGTGCCAGCTCACTCGGCGCCTCCTACGAGCAGTACTTC. As protein: CASSLGASYEQYF.

The CDR3 loop is CASSGAAGSYNEQFF. The CDR3 region has the DNA TGTGCCAGCAGCGGGGCAGCCGGCTCCTACAATGAGCAGTTCTTC. The V gene is TRBV9, the J gene TRBJ2-1; D call uncertain. The CDR3 contains 15 residues. CDR1 and CDR2 from the germline V gene are SGDLS and YYNGEE. Deletions cut 3 bases from V and 0 bases from J, with 10 bases between.

In this sample, this clone turned up once. The chain couples TRBV27 to TRBJ2-1; no definite D call. There are 16 residues in the CDR3. Germline CDR1 MNHEY, CDR2 SMNVEV (reference sequence). Trimming removed 0 bases from V and 3 bases from J, with 12 bases in between. CDR3 region: CASSLSFGRLYNEQFF. CDR3 sequence (DNA): TGTGCCAGCAGTTTATCTTTTGGACGGCTCTACAATGAGCAGTTCTTC.

The chain uses TRBV5-1 and TRBJ2-2; 12 bases are a match to TRBD2. The J segment lost 0 bases and the V segment lost 0 bases, leaving 6 bases of the junction unmatched. Germline V gives CDR1 SGHRS, CDR2 YFSETQ. The CDR3 runs to 19 residues. CDR3 sequence (DNA): TGCGCCAGCAGCTTGGGGGCTAGCGGGAGGGCCGCGAACACCGGGGAGCTGTTTTTT. Encoded protein: CASSLGASGRAANTGELFF.

CDR3 sequence: CASSVQGTKTQYF. CDR3 nucleotide sequence: TGTGCCAGCAGTGTCCAGGGTACGAAGACCCAGTACTTC. The chain combines TRBV2 with TRBJ2-5, with TRBD1 as a possible D gene (5 bases). This CDR3 is built from 13 residues. The germline CDR1 and CDR2 sequences are SNHLY and FYNNEI. V was pared by 4 bases and J by 6 bases, with 12 bases between.

The V call is TRBV2, the J call TRBJ2-5, with 7 bases fitting TRBD2. Germline V CDR1 and CDR2: SNHLY, FYNNEI. The ends lost 1 base at V and 5 bases at J; junction bases unmatched: 13. The CDR3 consists of 17 residues. CDR3 DNA sequence: TGTGCCAGCAGTGAAGGTGTAGCGGGCGGAGGATTGGAGACCCAGTACTTC. Translation: CASSEGVAGGGLETQYF.

This chain uses TRBV4-1 with TRBJ2-5, with 8 bases identical to TRBD1. This CDR3 has 15 amino acids. CDR1 is MGHRA and CDR2 is YSYEKL in the germline V gene. V lost 2 bases and J lost 5; bases outside the gene matches: 7. The CDR3, as DNA: TGCGCCAGCAGCCAACCCGACAGGGGCTATGAGACCCAGTACTTC. It codes for CASSQPDRGYETQYF.

The chain recombines TRBV5-1 with TRBJ2-1; 9 bases agree with TRBD1. CDR1 is SGHRS, CDR2 YFSETQ, per germline. This CDR3 comprises 16 residues. V dropped 3 bases and J dropped 6; count of bases not matched to a gene: 10. CDR3 in DNA: TGCGCCAGCAGCTACTACCGGACAGGGGAAGCCAATGAGCAGTTCTTC. This sequence encodes CASSYYRTGEANEQFF.

The rearrangement joins TRBV9 to TRBJ1-4; D remains ambiguous. This CDR3 is built from 15 residues. Germline lookup yields CDR1 SGDLS and CDR2 YYNGEE. V shed 0 bases and J shed 0 bases, with 6 bases lying between them. CDR3 DNA sequence: TGTGCCAGCAGCGTAGTTGGGGCAACTAATGAAAAACTGTTTTTT. It codes for CASSVVGATNEKLFF.

The chain carries TRBV12-5 and TRBJ2-3; 11 bases are shared with TRBD2. The V gene end was trimmed by 1 base and the J gene end by 2 bases; junction bases not matched to a gene: 5. Germline V gives CDR1 LGHNT, CDR2 FRNRAP. The CDR3 is 17 residues long. CDR3 sequence (DNA): TGTGCTAGTGGTTTGGGAACTAGCGGGGGAACCACAGATACGCAGTATTTT. Residues: CASGLGTSGGTTDTQYF.

The chain has TRBV19 and TRBJ1-1; no reliable D call. V was pared by 6 bases and J by 2 bases, with 16 bases between. This CDR3 contains 15 residues. Germline CDR1 is LNHDA and CDR2 is SQIVND (reference sequence). CDR3 sequence (DNA): TGTGCCAGTAGCCTCCCTCCGGTGTTCAACACTGAAGCTTTCTTT. It specifies CASSLPPVFNTEAFF.

This clone was recorded once. The V call is TRBV7-8, the J call TRBJ1-4; tentative D call: TRBD1 (5 bases). Germline V gene sequence: CDR1 SGHVS, CDR2 FQNEAQ. The CDR3 spans 14 residues. The ends were cut back, 1 base at V and 15 bases at J, with 18 bases in the middle. The CDR3 here is CASSLVDFRTGVFF. DNA of the CDR3: TGTGCCAGCAGCTTAGTAGATTTCCGGACGGGGGTGTTTTTT. The full variable domain, completed using reference TRBV7-8 and TRBJ1-4, is GAGVSQSPRYKVAKRGQDVALRCDPISGHVSLFWYQQALGQGPEFLTYFQNEAQLDKSGLPSDRFFAERPEGSVSTLKIQRTQQEDSAVYLCASSLVDFRTGVFFGSGTQLSVL.

The V and J genes are TRBV11-3 and TRBJ1-1, with D unclear. Germline values: CDR1 SGHNT, CDR2 YENEEA. Trimming took off 4 bases at V and 5 bases at J, with 8 bases between the two ends. CDR3 size: 12 residues. The CDR3 protein is CASSSYGTEAFF. CDR3 nucleotide sequence: TGTGCCAGCAGCTCCTACGGAACTGAAGCTTTCTTT.

V gene TRBV7-2 combines with J gene TRBJ1-5, with 8 bases fitting TRBD1. V dropped 2 bases and J dropped 7; count of bases not matched to a gene: 4. Germline V lookup: CDR1 SGHTA, CDR2 FQGNSA. This CDR3 region has 14 residues. Written as DNA, the CDR3 is TGTGCCAGCAGCTTAAAGCCAGGGGGCCAGCCCCAGCATTTT. It yields the protein CASSLKPGGQPQHF. Supplemented by reference TRBV7-2 and TRBJ1-5, the full variable domain reads GAGVSQSPSNKVTEKGKDVELRCDPISGHTALYWYRQSLGQGLEFLIYFQGNSAPDKSGLPSDRFSAERTGGSVSTLTIQRTQQEDSAVYLCASSLKPGGQPQHFGDGTRLSIL.

This sequence joins TRBV11-2 and TRBJ2-7; the D is unclear. This CDR3 has 11 residues. The germline V gene has CDR1 SGHAT and CDR2 FQNNGV. V gave up 5 bases and J gave up 6 bases, with 8 bases separating them. CDR3 sequence: CASSPYFEQYF. Here the CDR3 DNA reads TGTGCCAGCAGCCCCTATTTCGAGCAGTACTTC.